These 26 T cell receptor beta chains originate from one sample sequenced in a study of T-cell memory formation after mild COVID-19. Via MiXCR, TCRdb re-called the 5' RACE reads, giving one row per CDR3 protein. The data hold about 390,000 distinct CDR3 sequences, with approximately 15% observed a single time. Specimen: PBMCs or a T cell subset sorted from them (not recorded which). These receptors all stem from a man aged 18 to 35 who had mild COVID-19 (a few samples of this study predate the infection). Cell type and time point are not known.

The chain recombines TRBV5-1 with TRBJ2-3, with TRBD2 identical over 9 bases. Germline loops: CDR1 SGHRS, CDR2 YFSETQ. With V trimmed by 0 bases and J by 6 bases, 11 bases remained unmatched. This CDR3 is 17 amino acids long. CDR3 bases: TGCGCCAGCAGCTTGGCGACCCGCGGGGGGGCTGGTGATACGCAGTATTTT. As protein: CASSLATRGGAGDTQYF.

The gene calls are TRBV7-6 and TRBJ1-3; D not certain. CDR1 SGHVS and CDR2 FNYEAQ come from the germline V gene. Trimming took 0 bases from V and 4 from J, leaving 13 bases between them. The CDR3 consists of 16 residues. In DNA, the CDR3 is TGTGCCAGCAGCTTAGCATTAACAGCGGGAGGAAACACCATATATTTT. Its protein product is CASSLALTAGGNTIYF.

The V and J genes are TRBV20-1 and TRBJ1-5, with D unresolved. The CDR3 has 14 residues. Germline V CDR1 and CDR2: DFQATT, SNEGSKA (reference sequence). V lost 3 bases and J 2 bases, leaving 11 bases between the germline ends. The CDR3 loop reads CSARTIEGNQPQHF. The DNA for the CDR3 is TGCAGTGCTAGGACAATAGAAGGCAATCAGCCCCAGCATTTT.

This clonotype has at least ten counts. The chain links TRBV5-5 to TRBJ2-4, with D hard to call. The V end lost 1 base, the J end lost 11 bases, and 19 bases lay between the germline ends. The CDR3 runs to 15 residues. Germline V CDR1 and CDR2: SGHKS, YYEKEE (reference sequence). CDR3: CASSLLTAELIVQYF. CDR3 nucleotide sequence: TGTGCCAGCAGCTTGCTCACAGCCGAGCTTATAGTTCAGTACTTC.

The V and J genes are TRBV5-5 and TRBJ2-3, with 16 bases fitting TRBD2. V shed 4 bases and J 3 bases; nucleotides not matched to a gene: 8. The germline gives CDR1 SGHKS, CDR2 YYEKEE (reference sequence). The CDR3 has 18 residues. Here the CDR3 reads CASSAPGLAGGVTDTQYF. The CDR3 nucleotides read TGTGCCAGCAGCGCTCCGGGACTAGCGGGGGGGGTAACAGATACGCAGTATTTT.

In this sample, this clonotype turned up a few times. The chain combines TRBV5-6 with TRBJ1-1, with 8 bases aligning to TRBD1. CDR3 size: 13 residues. J gave up 3 bases and V 6 bases, and 4 bases lay outside the gene matches. CDR1 and CDR2 (germline): SGHDT, YYEEEE. The CDR3 coding sequence is TGTGCCAGCAACCAGGGGGCGGACACTGAAGCTTTCTTT. It encodes CASNQGADTEAFF.

There are a few counts of this clonotype. The genes are TRBV5-6 and TRBJ2-5; the D gene could be TRBD1 or TRBD2 (5 bases each). The length of the CDR3 is 16 residues. CDR1 is SGHDT and CDR2 is YYEEEE in the germline V gene. V was pared by 2 bases and J by 4 bases, with 18 bases between. CDR3 nucleotides: TGTGCCAGCAGCTTACCGGGACGCCTAAGGGGAGAGACCCAGTACTTC. Translation gives CASSLPGRLRGETQYF.

The sample holds a few counts of this clonotype. The CDR3, as DNA: TGCGCCAGCAGCCAAGTGGGAGGGGTAGTGGGCAATCAGCCCCAGCATTTT. Its protein is CASSQVGGVVGNQPQHF. This chain connects TRBV4-1 to TRBJ1-5, with D tentatively TRBD1 (5 bases). The ends were cut back, 1 base at V and 2 bases at J, with 15 bases in the middle. Germline V gives CDR1 MGHRA, CDR2 YSYEKL. This CDR3 is built from 17 residues.

This clonotype was seen a handful of times. The chain is built from TRBV5-1 and TRBJ2-7; TRBD1 matches 9 bases. With 4 bases clipped from V and 1 base from J, the junction kept 9 bases outside the gene matches. CDR1 and CDR2 (germline): SGHRS, YFSETQ. The CDR3 contains 16 residues. The CDR3 DNA sequence: TGCGCCAGCAGCAGACCTGGACAGGGGAAATCCTACGAGCAGTACTTC. Protein product: CASSRPGQGKSYEQYF.

The chain employs TRBV5-4 and TRBJ2-5; D call uncertain. The CDR3 has 15 amino acids. Looked up from germline, CDR1 is SGHNT and CDR2 is YYREEE (reference sequence). The V end lost 2 bases, the J end lost 1 base, and 12 bases lay between the germline ends. CDR3 amino acids: CASSFTSRPQETQYF. DNA of the CDR3: TGTGCCAGCAGCTTCACAAGCCGCCCCCAAGAGACCCAGTACTTC.

V and J are TRBV9 and TRBJ1-5; TRBD1 is a possible D gene (5 bases). Deletions cut 0 bases from V and 3 bases from J, with 10 bases between. The CDR3 consists of 15 residues. The germline V gene has CDR1 SGDLS and CDR2 YYNGEE. In DNA form, the CDR3 reads TGTGCCAGCAGCGTAGATGGGGGGTCCAATCAGCCCCAGCATTTT. It specifies CASSVDGGSNQPQHF. The whole variable domain, filled in from reference TRBV9 and TRBJ1-5, reads DSGVTQTPKHLITATGQRVTLRCSPRSGDLSVYWYQQSLDQGLQFLIQYYNGEERAKGNILERFSAQQFPDLHSELNLSSLELGDSALYFCASSVDGGSNQPQHFGDGTRLSIL.

This clonotype came up a few times. The genes are TRBV6-6 and TRBJ2-7; 7 bases match TRBD1. V gave up 5 bases and J gave up 4 bases; unmatched junction bases: 11. Germline V lookup: CDR1 MNHNY, CDR2 SVGAGI (reference sequence). The CDR3 length is 15 residues. Here the CDR3 reads CASSPTGPLGYEQYF. The CDR3 DNA is TGTGCCAGCAGTCCGACAGGGCCACTTGGTTACGAGCAGTACTTC.

The sample holds a few counts of this clonotype. The chain has TRBV6-1 and TRBJ2-1; D is possibly TRBD1 (5 bases). Germline CDR1 MNHNS, CDR2 SASEGT. V was pared by 3 bases and J by 0 bases, with 18 bases between. The CDR3 extends over 18 amino acids. The CDR3 protein is CASSEDRGPEASYNEQFF. CDR3 sequence (DNA): TGTGCCAGCAGTGAGGATAGGGGTCCCGAGGCCTCCTACAATGAGCAGTTCTTC.

This rearrangement joins TRBV9 to TRBJ1-1; TRBD1 might be the D (5 bases). V was pared by 3 bases and J by 4 bases, with 13 bases between. CDR1 SGDLS and CDR2 YYNGEE come from the germline V gene. The CDR3 has 14 amino acids. The CDR3 coding sequence is TGTGCCAGCAGCGGGGCCGCGAGGGGCACTGAAGCTTTCTTT. It yields the protein CASSGAARGTEAFF.

The chain carries TRBV10-3 and TRBJ1-1, with unresolved D. Germline assignment: CDR1 ENHRY and CDR2 SYGVKD. V lost 0 bases to trimming and J lost 0 bases, with 8 bases between them. The CDR3 length is 15 residues. The CDR3 sequence is CAISESGGMNTEAFF. The CDR3 DNA reads as TGTGCCATCAGTGAGTCGGGCGGGATGAACACTGAAGCTTTCTTT.

This clonotype was seen a handful of times. The chain uses TRBV30 and TRBJ1-1; no clear D. V was shortened by 1 base and J by 1 base, with 7 bases between the two germline ends. CDR3 length: 13 residues. Germline V gives CDR1 GTSNPN, CDR2 SVGIG (reference sequence). DNA for the CDR3: TGTGCCTGGAGTGGCCCGGCGAACACTGAAGCTTTCTTT. Translating it yields CAWSGPANTEAFF. The full variable domain, completed using reference TRBV30 and TRBJ1-1, is SQTIHQWPATLVQPVGSPLSLECTVEGTSNPNLYWYRQAAGRGLQLLFYSVGIGQISSEVPQNLSASRPQDRQFILSSKKLLLSDSGFYLCAWSGPANTEAFFGQGTRLTVV.

This clonotype turned up a few times. The chain combines TRBV14 with TRBJ2-5; 10 bases are shared with TRBD2. The CDR3 has 15 residues. With V trimmed by 8 bases and J by 1 base, 7 bases remained unmatched. The germline V gene has CDR1 SGHDN and CDR2 FVKESK. CDR3 coding DNA: TGTGCCAGCGCCGCTAGCGGGGGCCTCCAAGAGACCCAGTACTTC. It translates to CASAASGGLQETQYF.

The rearrangement links TRBV6-2 or TRBV6-3 to TRBJ2-7; TRBD1 is a possible D gene (5 bases). The germline V and J ends were trimmed by 2 bases and 6 bases, with 8 bases remaining between them. The CDR3 is 12 amino acids. Germline CDR1 reads MNHEY; CDR2 reads SVGEGT. CDR3 sequence reads: CASSYGRAEQYF. DNA for the CDR3: TGTGCCAGCAGTTACGGCAGGGCCGAGCAGTACTTC.

In this sample, this clonotype turned up many times. The CDR3 sequence is CASSLGASGYTF. Here the CDR3 DNA reads TGTGCCAGCAGCTTAGGTGCCTCCGGCTACACCTTC. The chain recombines TRBV7-9 with TRBJ1-2; the D is unclear. Germline values: CDR1 SEHNR, CDR2 FQNEAQ (reference sequence). There are 12 residues in the CDR3. The V and J ends lost 1 base and 8 bases respectively, with 8 bases between them.

This clonotype was observed many times. The rearrangement links TRBV7-2 to TRBJ2-7, with TRBD2 identical over 8 bases. J gave up 7 bases and V 1 base, and 9 bases lay outside the gene matches. CDR1 is SGHTA, CDR2 FQGNSA, per germline. The length of the CDR3 is 15 residues. The CDR3, as DNA: TGTGCCAGCAGCTTAGGCGGGGGGACTTCGGGGGAGCAGTACTTC. It translates to CASSLGGGTSGEQYF.

Only one count was recorded for this clonotype. V gene TRBV20-1 combines with J gene TRBJ2-4; possibly TRBD1 for D (5 bases). Germline lookup yields CDR1 DFQATT and CDR2 SNEGSKA (reference sequence). The CDR3 has 16 residues. The V end was cut by 4 bases, the J end by 0 bases, with 16 bases between. The CDR3 region is CSATDSAYLAKNIQYF. In DNA, the CDR3 is TGCAGTGCTACTGACAGCGCCTATCTAGCCAAAAACATTCAGTACTTC.

CDR3 coding DNA: TGTGCCAGCAGCTTAATTGGAGGGTATGGCTACACCTTC. Translation: CASSLIGGYGYTF. V and J are TRBV7-3 and TRBJ1-2; D is undetermined. In germline, CDR1 is SGHTA, CDR2 FQGTGA. Trimming removed 1 base from V and 5 bases from J, with 8 bases in between. The CDR3 loop spans 13 amino acids.

The chain links TRBV19 to TRBJ1-6, with D possibly TRBD1 on 6 matching bases. Trimming shortened V by 8 bases and J by 7 bases, and 15 bases separated the two germline ends. This CDR3 spans 14 amino acids. Looked up from germline, CDR1 is LNHDA and CDR2 is SQIVND (reference sequence). CDR3 DNA sequence: TGTGCCAGTGTCGGTCGGGGGCCAAATTCACCCCTCCACTTT. This gives the protein CASVGRGPNSPLHF. Filled out from reference TRBV19 and TRBJ1-6, the complete variable domain reads DGGITQSPKYLFRKEGQNVTLSCEQNLNHDAMYWYRQDPGQGLRLIYYSQIVNDFQKGDIAEGYSVSREKKESFPLTVTSAQKNPTAFYLCASVGRGPNSPLHFGNGTRLTVT.

This clonotype was observed at least ten times. The chain employs TRBV23-1 and TRBJ1-4; TRBD1 matches at 8 bases. TRBV23-1 is sorted into the ORF group, with uncertain function. V lost 0 bases and J lost 5; bases outside the gene matches: 8. This CDR3 has 17 residues. The CDR3: CASSQSVRQGPNEKLFF. CDR3 in DNA: TGCGCCAGCAGTCAATCCGTTCGACAGGGGCCAAATGAAAAACTGTTTTTT.

The rearrangement uses TRBV7-2 and TRBJ2-1; the D is unclear. This CDR3 contains 12 residues. Looked up from germline, CDR1 is SGHTA and CDR2 is FQGNSA. Trimming cost V 2 bases and J 10 bases, with 9 bases left between them. The CDR3 here is CASSLPPTEQFF. The DNA for the CDR3 is TGTGCCAGCAGCTTACCCCCGACGGAGCAGTTCTTC.

The chain couples TRBV6-2 or TRBV6-3 to TRBJ1-5; 7 nucleotides match TRBD1. Germline V lookup: CDR1 MNHEY, CDR2 SVGEGT. This CDR3 region has 15 residues. Trimming cost V 6 bases and J 0 bases; bases outside gene matches: 5. As DNA, the CDR3 is TGTGCCAGCAGCCGAGGACAGGTTAGCAATCAGCCCCAGCATTTT. Its protein product is CASSRGQVSNQPQHF.